Included here is one T cell receptor (beta chain) sequence, with context. This record comes from a study of blood T cell repertoires in COVID-19. Study in general: COVID-19 samples, acute and convalescent, were from the United States, Italy and Spain.

Authors' analysis steps: Nucleated cell counts were estimated from reference gene primer amplification. The method was immunoSEQ multiplex PCR; TCRdb's version includes in-frame clones alone and lacks a portion of them. That table is the source of V, J and clone size, and D and trimming were worked out from the DNA. The data show approximately 240,000 clones, with 70% to 85% seen just once and under 4.5% held by the top ten. This receptor was identified in a woman between 40 and 55 years old with active or convalescent COVID-19. The sample was peripheral blood.

The CDR3 nucleotides are TGTGCCAGCACCCCGACAGGGGGGTATAGCAATCAGCCCCAGCATTTT. Amino acids: CASTPTGGYSNQPQHF. This chain uses TRBV28 with TRBJ1-5; 9 bases fit TRBD1. V dropped 7 bases and J dropped 0; count of bases not matched to a gene: 7. The CDR3 sequence is 16 residues long. Per the germline V gene, CDR1 is MDHEN and CDR2 is SYDVKM.